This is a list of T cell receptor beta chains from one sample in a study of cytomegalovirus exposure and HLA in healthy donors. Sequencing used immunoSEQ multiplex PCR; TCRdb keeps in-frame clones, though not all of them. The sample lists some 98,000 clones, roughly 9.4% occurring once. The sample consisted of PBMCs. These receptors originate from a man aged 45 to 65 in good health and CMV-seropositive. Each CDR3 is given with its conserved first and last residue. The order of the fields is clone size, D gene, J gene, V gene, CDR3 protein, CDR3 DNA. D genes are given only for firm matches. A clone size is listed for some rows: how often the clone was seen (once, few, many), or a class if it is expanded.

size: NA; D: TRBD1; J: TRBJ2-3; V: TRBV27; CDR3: CASHPGQGRTDTQYF; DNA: TGTGCCAGCCACCCTGGACAGGGCCGCACAGATACGCAGTATTTT
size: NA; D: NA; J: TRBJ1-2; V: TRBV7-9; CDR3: CASSEVGGGYGYTF; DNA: TGTGCCAGCTCAGAGGTGGGGGGTGGCTATGGCTACACCTTC
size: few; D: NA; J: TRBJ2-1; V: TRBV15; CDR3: CATSNIYEQFF; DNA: TGTGCCACCAGCAATATTTATGAGCAGTTCTTC
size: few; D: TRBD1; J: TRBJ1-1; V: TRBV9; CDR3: CASSTLGQANTEAFF; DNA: TGTGCCAGCAGCACTCTGGGACAGGCGAACACTGAAGCTTTCTTT
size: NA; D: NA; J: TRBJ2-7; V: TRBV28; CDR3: CASSLPAAIPPYEQYF; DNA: TGTGCCAGCAGTTTACCGGCGGCCATACCACCCTACGAGCAGTACTTC
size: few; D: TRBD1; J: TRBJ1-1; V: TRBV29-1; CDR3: CSVEKGAGGTEAFF; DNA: TGCAGCGTTGAGAAGGGGGCGGGCGGCACTGAAGCTTTCTTT
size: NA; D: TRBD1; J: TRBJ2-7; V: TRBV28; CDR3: CASSSKTRTGSYEQYF; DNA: TGTGCCAGCAGTTCAAAGACGAGGACAGGCTCCTACGAGCAGTACTTC
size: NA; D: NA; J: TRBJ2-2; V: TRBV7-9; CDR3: CASSERREVTGELFF; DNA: TGTGCCAGCAGCGAACGAAGGGAGGTCACCGGGGAGCTGTTTTTT
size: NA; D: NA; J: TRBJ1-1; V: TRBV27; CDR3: CASSSFRSAMNTEAFF; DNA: TGTGCCAGCAGTTCCTTCAGGTCAGCAATGAACACTGAAGCTTTCTTT
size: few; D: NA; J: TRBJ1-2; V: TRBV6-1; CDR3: CASRELTGNGYTF; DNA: TGTGCCAGCAGGGAGCTAACAGGAAATGGCTACACCTTC
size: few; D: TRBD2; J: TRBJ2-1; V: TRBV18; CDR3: CASSLAVSPYNEQFF; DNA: TGTGCCAGCTCTCTAGCGGTGTCCCCCTACAATGAGCAGTTCTTC
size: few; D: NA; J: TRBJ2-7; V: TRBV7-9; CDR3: CASSPTGVYEQYF; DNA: TGTGCCAGCAGCCCGACCGGGGTCTACGAGCAGTACTTC
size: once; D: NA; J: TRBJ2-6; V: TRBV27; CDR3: CASSRSGGANVLTF; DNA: TGTGCCAGCAGCCGGAGTGGTGGGGCCAACGTCCTGACTTTC
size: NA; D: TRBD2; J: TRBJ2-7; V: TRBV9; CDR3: CASSQAGLAGHLEQYF; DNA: TGTGCCAGCAGCCAGGCGGGACTAGCGGGGCATCTCGAGCAGTACTTC
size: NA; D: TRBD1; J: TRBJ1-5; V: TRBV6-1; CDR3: CASSEKTRGTGGAGNQPQHF; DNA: TGTGCCAGCAGTGAAAAGACCCGGGGGACAGGTGGGGCGGGCAATCAGCCCCAGCATTTT
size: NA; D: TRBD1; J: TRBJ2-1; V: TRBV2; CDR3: CASNPDRSTYNEQFF; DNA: TGTGCCAGCAACCCGGACAGGTCAACCTACAATGAGCAGTTCTTC
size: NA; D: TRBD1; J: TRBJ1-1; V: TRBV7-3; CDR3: CASSLGQGSTEAFF; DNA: TGTGCCAGCAGCTTAGGACAGGGGAGCACTGAAGCTTTCTTT
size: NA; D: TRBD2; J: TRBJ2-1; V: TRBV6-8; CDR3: CASSYCASGNIYEQFF; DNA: TGTGCCAGCAGTTACTGCGCTAGCGGGAATATCTATGAGCAGTTCTTC
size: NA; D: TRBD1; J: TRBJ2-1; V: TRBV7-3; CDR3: CASSLLVTGINEQFF; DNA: TGTGCCAGCAGCTTACTTGTGACAGGGATAAATGAGCAGTTCTTC
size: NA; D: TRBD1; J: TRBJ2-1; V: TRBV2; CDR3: CASYIGTDGYNEQFF; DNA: TGTGCCAGCTATATAGGGACAGACGGGTACAATGAGCAGTTCTTC
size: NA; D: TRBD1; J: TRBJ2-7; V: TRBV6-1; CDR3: CASTPQGAGHEQYF; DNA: TGTGCCAGCACTCCTCAGGGGGCGGGCCACGAGCAGTACTTC
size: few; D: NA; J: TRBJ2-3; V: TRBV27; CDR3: CASSSQVYTDTQYF; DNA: TGTGCCAGCAGTTCCCAGGTGTACACAGATACGCAGTATTTT
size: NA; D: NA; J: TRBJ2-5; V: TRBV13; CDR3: CASSLLGGETQYF; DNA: TGTGCCAGCAGCTTGTTAGGAGGAGAGACCCAGTACTTC
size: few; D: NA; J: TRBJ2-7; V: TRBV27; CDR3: CASSLRVTYEQYF; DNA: TGTGCCAGCAGTTTACGGGTCACCTACGAGCAGTACTTC
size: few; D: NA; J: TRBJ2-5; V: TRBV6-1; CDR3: CASSPGSWETQYF; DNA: TGTGCCAGCAGTCCTGGGAGTTGGGAGACCCAGTACTTC
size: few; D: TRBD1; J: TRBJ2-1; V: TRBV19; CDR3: CASSKWTGHNEQFF; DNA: TGTGCCAGTAGTAAATGGACAGGGCACAATGAGCAGTTCTTC
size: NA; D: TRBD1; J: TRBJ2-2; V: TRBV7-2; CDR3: CASRQGRFTGELFF; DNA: TGTGCCAGCAGACAGGGGAGATTCACCGGGGAGCTGTTTTTT
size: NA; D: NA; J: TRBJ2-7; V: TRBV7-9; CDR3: CASSTRTDYEQYF; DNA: TGTGCCAGCAGCACTCGGACAGACTACGAGCAGTACTTC
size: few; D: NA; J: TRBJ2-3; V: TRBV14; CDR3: CASSKLPYSGGGTDTQYF; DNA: TGTGCCAGCAGCAAGCTACCCTATTCTGGCGGCGGCACAGATACGCAGTATTTT
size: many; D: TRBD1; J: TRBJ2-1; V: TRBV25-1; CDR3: CASKPDIDRGSNEQFF; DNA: TGTGCCAGCAAGCCCGATATAGACAGGGGGAGCAATGAGCAGTTCTTC
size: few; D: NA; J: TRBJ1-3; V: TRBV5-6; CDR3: CASSLLGLDSGNTIYF; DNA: TGTGCCAGCAGCTTGTTGGGGCTGGACTCTGGAAACACCATATATTTT
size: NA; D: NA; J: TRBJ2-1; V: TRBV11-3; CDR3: CASGQGGNEQFF; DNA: TGTGCCAGCGGCCAGGGTGGAAATGAGCAGTTCTTC
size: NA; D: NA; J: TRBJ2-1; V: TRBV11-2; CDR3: CASSPRLETYNEQFF; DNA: TGTGCCAGCAGCCCAAGACTAGAAACCTACAATGAGCAGTTCTTC
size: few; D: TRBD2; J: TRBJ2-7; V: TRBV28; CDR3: CASSFKGLAGVGYEQYF; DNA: TGTGCCAGCAGTTTTAAGGGACTAGCGGGAGTGGGCTACGAGCAGTACTTC
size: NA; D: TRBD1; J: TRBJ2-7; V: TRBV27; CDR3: CASSRGTGSYEQYF; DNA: TGTGCCAGCAGTCGGGGGACAGGGTCCTACGAGCAGTACTTC
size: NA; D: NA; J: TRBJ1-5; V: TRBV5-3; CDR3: CARLSPLSQETEGNQPQHF; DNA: TGTGCCAGACTCTCACCACTCTCCCAGGAAACAGAGGGAAATCAGCCCCAGCATTTT
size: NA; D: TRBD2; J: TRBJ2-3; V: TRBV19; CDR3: CASNEGGPTDTQYF; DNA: TGTGCCAGTAACGAGGGAGGGCCCACAGATACGCAGTATTTT